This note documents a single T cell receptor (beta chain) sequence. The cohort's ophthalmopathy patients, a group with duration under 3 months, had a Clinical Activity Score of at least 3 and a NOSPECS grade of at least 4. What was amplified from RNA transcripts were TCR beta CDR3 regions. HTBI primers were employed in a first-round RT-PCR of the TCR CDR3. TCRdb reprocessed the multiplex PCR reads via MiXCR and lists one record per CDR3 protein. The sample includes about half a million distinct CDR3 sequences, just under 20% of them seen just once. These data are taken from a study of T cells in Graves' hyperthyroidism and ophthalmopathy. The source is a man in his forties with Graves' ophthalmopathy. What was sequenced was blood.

Here the CDR3 reads CASSQGVRANTGELFF. CDR3 nucleotide sequence: TGCGCCAGCAGCCAAGGAGTCCGCGCGAACACCGGGGAGCTGTTTTTT. V gene TRBV4-3 combines with J gene TRBJ2-2; no clear D gene. This CDR3 has 16 residues. V was cut by 1 base and J by 0 bases, with 9 bases left in between. The germline V gene has CDR1 LGHNA and CDR2 YSLEER.